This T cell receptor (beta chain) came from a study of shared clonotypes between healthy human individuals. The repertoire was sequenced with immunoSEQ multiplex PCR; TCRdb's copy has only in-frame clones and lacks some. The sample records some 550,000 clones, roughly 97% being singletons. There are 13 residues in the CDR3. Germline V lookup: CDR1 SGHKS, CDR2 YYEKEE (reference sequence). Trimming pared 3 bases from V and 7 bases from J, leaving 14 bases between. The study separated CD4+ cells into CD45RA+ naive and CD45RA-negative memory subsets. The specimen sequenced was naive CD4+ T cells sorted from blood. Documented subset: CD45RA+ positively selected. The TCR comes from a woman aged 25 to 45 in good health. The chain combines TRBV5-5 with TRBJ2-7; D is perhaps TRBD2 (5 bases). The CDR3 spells CASSSRGLGEQYF. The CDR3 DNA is TGTGCCAGCAGCTCACGGGGTCTGGGGGAGCAGTACTTC.